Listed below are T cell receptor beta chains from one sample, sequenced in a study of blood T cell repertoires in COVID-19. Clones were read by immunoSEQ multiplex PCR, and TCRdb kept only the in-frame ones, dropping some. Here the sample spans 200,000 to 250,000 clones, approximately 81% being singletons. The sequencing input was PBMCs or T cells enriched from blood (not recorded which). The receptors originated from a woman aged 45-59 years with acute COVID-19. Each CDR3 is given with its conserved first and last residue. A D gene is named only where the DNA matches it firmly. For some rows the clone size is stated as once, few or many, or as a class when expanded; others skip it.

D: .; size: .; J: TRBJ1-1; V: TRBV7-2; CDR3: CASSLASGTNTEAFF; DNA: TGTGCCAGCAGCTTAGCTTCGGGGACAAACACTGAAGCTTTCTTT
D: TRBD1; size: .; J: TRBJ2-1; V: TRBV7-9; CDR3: CASSFRGSSSYNEQFF; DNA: TGTGCCAGCAGCTTCAGGGGGTCGAGCTCCTACAATGAGCAGTTCTTC
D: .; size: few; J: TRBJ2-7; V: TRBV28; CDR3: CASSLLDRPYEQYF; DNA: TGTGCCAGCAGTCTCCTCGACAGGCCCTACGAGCAGTACTTC
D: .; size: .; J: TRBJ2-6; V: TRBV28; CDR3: CASRSGTSSGANVLTF; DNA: TGTGCCAGCAGAAGCGGAACTTCCTCTGGGGCCAACGTCCTGACTTTC
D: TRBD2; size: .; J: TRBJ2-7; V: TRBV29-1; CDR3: CSAETSGGALEQYF; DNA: TGCAGCGCCGAGACTAGCGGGGGAGCCTTAGAGCAGTACTTC
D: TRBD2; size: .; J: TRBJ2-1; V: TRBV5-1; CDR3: CASSPLNLAGGTYNEQFF; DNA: TGCGCCAGCAGCCCTCTGAACCTAGCGGGGGGAACCTACAATGAGCAGTTCTTC
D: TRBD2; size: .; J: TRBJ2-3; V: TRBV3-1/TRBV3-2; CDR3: CASSFERGGADTQYF; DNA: TGTGCCAGCAGCTTCGAGCGGGGGGGGGCAGATACGCAGTATTTT
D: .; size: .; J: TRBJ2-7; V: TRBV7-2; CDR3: CASSSGWTSYEQYF; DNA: TGTGCCAGCAGCTCAGGGTGGACCTCCTACGAGCAGTACTTC
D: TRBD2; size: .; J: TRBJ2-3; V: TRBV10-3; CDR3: CAISSLAGEGDTQYF; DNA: TGTGCCATCAGTTCTCTAGCGGGAGAGGGAGATACGCAGTATTTT
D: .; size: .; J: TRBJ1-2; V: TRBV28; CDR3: CASSSLGAAEAYGYTF; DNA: TGTGCCAGCAGTTCCCTTGGGGCAGCCGAAGCCTATGGCTACACCTTC
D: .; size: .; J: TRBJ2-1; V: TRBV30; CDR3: CAWSQQGRSYNEQFF; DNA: TGTGCCTGGTCCCAACAGGGGAGGTCCTACAATGAGCAGTTCTTC
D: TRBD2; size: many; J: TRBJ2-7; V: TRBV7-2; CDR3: CASSLLAGVSSEQYF; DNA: TGTGCCAGCAGCTTACTAGCGGGAGTTAGTTCCGAGCAGTACTTC
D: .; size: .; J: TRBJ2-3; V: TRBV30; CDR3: CAWSVSVSSTDTQYF; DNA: TGTGCCTGGAGTGTATCCGTTTCTAGCACAGATACGCAGTATTTT
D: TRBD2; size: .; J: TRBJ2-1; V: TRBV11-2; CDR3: CASSLVSSGGHNEQFF; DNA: TGTGCCAGCAGCTTAGTATCTAGCGGGGGACACAATGAGCAGTTCTTC
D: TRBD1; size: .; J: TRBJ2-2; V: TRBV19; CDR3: CASIGGSGQGITGELFF; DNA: TGTGCCAGTATAGGGGGTTCGGGACAGGGGATCACCGGGGAGCTGTTTTTT
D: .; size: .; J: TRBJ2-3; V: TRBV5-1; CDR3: CASSRPTEGLGADTQYF; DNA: TGCGCCAGCAGCCGCCCCACCGAGGGGTTGGGGGCCGATACGCAGTATTTT
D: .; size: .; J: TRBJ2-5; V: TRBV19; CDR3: CASSPGQETQYF; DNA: TGTGCCAGTAGTCCAGGACAAGAGACCCAGTACTTC
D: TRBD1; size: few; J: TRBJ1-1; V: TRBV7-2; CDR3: CASSLEPGGLPNTEAFF; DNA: TGTGCCAGCAGCTTAGAGCCAGGGGGCCTCCCGAACACTGAAGCTTTCTTT
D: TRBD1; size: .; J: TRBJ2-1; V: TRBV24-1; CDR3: CATSGSPGTDRGNEQFF; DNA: TGTGCCACCAGTGGATCTCCGGGGACGGACAGGGGCAATGAGCAGTTCTTC
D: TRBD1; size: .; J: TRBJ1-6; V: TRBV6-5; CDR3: CASTPGQGNSPLHF; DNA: TGTGCCAGCACCCCCGGACAGGGTAATTCACCCCTCCACTTT
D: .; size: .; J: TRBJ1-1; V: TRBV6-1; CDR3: CASSEEGRVSEAFF; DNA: TGTGCCAGCAGTGAAGAGGGCAGGGTATCGGAAGCTTTCTTT
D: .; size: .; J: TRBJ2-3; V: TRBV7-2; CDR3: CASSLDGQPTDTQYF; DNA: TGTGCCAGCAGCTTAGATGGACAGCCCACAGATACGCAGTATTTT
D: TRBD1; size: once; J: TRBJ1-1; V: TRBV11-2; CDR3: CASRWAGGWTEAFF; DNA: TGTGCCAGCAGGTGGGCAGGGGGTTGGACTGAAGCTTTCTTT
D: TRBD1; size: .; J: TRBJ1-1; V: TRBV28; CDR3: CASQTGVHTEAFF; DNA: TGTGCCAGCCAAACAGGGGTCCACACTGAAGCTTTCTTT
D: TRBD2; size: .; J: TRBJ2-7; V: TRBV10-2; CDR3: CASTTSGTLYEQYF; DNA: TGCGCCAGCACCACTAGCGGGACTCTTTACGAGCAGTACTTC
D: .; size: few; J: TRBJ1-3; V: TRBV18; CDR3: CASSPLQGGNTIYF; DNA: TGTGCCAGCTCACCGTTACAGGGAGGAAACACCATATATTTT
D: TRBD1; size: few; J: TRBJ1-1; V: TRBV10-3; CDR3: CAISESNRGGTEAFF; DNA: TGTGCCATCAGTGAGTCCAACAGGGGTGGTACTGAAGCTTTCTTT
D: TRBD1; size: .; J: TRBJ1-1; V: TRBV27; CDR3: CASRYTGQGSNTEAFF; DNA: TGTGCCAGCCGTTATACAGGACAGGGGTCGAACACTGAAGCTTTCTTT
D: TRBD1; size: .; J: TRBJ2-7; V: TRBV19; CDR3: CASSETGTGGVHEQYF; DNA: TGTGCCAGTAGTGAAACCGGGACAGGGGGCGTCCACGAGCAGTACTTC
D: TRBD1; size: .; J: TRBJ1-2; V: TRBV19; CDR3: CASRPGQGALGYTF; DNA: TGTGCCAGTAGACCCGGACAGGGGGCGCTTGGCTACACCTTC
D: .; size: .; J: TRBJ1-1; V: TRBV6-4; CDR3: CASRQDGGVSEAFF; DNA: TGTGCCAGCAGGCAGGATGGGGGCGTCTCGGAAGCTTTCTTT
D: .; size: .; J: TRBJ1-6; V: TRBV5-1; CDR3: CASSLAFQGHNSPLHF; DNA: TGCGCCAGCAGCTTGGCCTTTCAGGGTCATAATTCACCCCTCCACTTT
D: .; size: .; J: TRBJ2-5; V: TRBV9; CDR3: CASSVEGGGETQYF; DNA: TGTGCCAGCAGCGTAGAAGGAGGAGGAGAGACCCAGTACTTC
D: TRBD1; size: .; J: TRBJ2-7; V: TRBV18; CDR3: CASSPIDRGQGEQYF; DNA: TGTGCCAGCTCACCCATCGACAGGGGGCAGGGCGAGCAGTACTTC